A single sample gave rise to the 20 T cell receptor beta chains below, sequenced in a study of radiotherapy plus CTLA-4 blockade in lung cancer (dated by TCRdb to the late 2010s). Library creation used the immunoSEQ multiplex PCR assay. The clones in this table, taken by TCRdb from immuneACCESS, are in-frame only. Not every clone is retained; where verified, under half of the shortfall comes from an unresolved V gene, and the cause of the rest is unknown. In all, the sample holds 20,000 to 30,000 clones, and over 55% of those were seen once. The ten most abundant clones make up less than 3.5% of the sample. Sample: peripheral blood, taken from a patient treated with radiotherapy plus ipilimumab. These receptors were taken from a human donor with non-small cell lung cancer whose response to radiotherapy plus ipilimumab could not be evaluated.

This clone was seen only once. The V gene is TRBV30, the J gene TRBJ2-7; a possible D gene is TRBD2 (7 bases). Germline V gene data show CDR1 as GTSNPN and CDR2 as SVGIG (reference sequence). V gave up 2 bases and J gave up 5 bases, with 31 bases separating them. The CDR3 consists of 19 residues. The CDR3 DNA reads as TGTGCCTGGAGTCGGAGCCGCAACCGAGGGGGGGGGCCGGTCCACGAGCAGTACTTC. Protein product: CAWSRSRNRGGGPVHEQYF.

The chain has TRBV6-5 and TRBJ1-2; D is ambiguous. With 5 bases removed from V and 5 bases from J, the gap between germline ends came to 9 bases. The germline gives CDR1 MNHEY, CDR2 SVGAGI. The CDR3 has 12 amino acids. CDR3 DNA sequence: TGTGCCAGCAGTGCGAGGTATTATGGCTACACCTTC. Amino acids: CASSARYYGYTF.

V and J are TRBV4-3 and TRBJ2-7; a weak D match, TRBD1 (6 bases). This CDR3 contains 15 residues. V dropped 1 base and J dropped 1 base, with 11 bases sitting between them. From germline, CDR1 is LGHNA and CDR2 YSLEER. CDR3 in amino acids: CASSQGVGGSYEQYF. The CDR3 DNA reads TGCGCCAGCAGCCAAGGGGTAGGGGGATCCTACGAGCAGTACTTC.

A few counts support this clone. The CDR3 loop reads CASSSDGQSEAFF. The CDR3 nucleotides are TGTGCCAGCAGCTCCGACGGACAGTCTGAAGCTTTCTTT. The chain carries TRBV11-3 and TRBJ1-1; D possibly corresponds to TRBD1 (6 bases). The V gene's germline CDR1 is SGHNT and CDR2 YENEEA. Trimming removed 4 bases from V and 6 bases from J, with 12 bases in between. The CDR3 contains 13 residues.

The CDR3 nucleotides are TGTGCCAGCAGTCCGCCGGGACAGAGGAACACTGAAGCTTTCTTT. Translating it yields CASSPPGQRNTEAFF. This sequence joins TRBV28 and TRBJ1-1; 7 bases fit TRBD1. Germline-derived CDR1 and CDR2 are MDHEN and SYDVKM. V trimming: 5 bases; J trimming: 1 base; junction bases outside the gene matches: 7. CDR3 length equals 15 residues.

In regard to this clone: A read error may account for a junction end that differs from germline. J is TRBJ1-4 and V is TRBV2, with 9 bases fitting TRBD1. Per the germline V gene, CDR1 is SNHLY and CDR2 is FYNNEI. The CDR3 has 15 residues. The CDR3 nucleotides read TGTGCCGGCAGTCGGAACAGGGGGCCTAATGAAAAACTGTTTTTT. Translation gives CAGSRNRGPNEKLFF. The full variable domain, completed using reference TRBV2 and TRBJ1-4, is EPEVTQTPSHQVTQMGQEVILRCVPISNHLYFYWYRQILGQKVEFLVSFYNNEISEKSEIFDDQFSVERPDGSNFTLKIRSTKLEDSAMYFCAGSRNRGPNEKLFFGSGTQLSVL.

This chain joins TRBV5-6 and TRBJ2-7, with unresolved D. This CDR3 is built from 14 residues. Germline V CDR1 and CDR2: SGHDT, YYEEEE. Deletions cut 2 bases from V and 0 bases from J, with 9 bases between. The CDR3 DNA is TGTGCCAGCAGCTTATTATATAACTCCTACGAGCAGTACTTC. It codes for CASSLLYNSYEQYF.

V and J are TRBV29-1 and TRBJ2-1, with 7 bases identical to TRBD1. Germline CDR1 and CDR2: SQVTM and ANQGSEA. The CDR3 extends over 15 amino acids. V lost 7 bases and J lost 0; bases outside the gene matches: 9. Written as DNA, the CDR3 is TGCAGCGCTGCCCTGGGGGACAGCTCCTACAATGAGCAGTTCTTC. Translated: CSAALGDSSYNEQFF.

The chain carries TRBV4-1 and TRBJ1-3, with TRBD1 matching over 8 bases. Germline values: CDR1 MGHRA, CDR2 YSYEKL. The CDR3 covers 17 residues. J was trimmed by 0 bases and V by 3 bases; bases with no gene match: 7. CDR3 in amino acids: CASSQRADRASGNTIYF. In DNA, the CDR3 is TGCGCCAGCAGCCAGAGGGCGGACAGGGCCTCTGGAAACACCATATATTTT.

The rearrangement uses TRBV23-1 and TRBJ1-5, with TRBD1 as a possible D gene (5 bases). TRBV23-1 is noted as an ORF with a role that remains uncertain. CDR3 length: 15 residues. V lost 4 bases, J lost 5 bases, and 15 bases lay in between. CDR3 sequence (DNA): TGCGCCAGCAGTCTTTGGGTGGGGGGTGATCAGCCCCAGCATTTT. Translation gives CASSLWVGGDQPQHF.

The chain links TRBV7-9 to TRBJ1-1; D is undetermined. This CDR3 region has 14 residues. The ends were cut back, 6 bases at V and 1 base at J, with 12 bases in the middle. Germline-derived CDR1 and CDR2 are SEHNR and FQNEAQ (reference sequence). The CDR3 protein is CASRLQFPNTEAFF. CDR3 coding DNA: TGTGCCAGCAGATTACAGTTCCCGAACACTGAAGCTTTCTTT.

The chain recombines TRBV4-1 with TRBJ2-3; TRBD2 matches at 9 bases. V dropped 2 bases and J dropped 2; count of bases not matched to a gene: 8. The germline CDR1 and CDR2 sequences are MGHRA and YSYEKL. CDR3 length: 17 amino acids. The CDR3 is CASSQTGLAQNTDTQYF. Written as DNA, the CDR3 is TGCGCCAGCAGCCAAACCGGACTAGCGCAAAACACAGATACGCAGTATTTT.

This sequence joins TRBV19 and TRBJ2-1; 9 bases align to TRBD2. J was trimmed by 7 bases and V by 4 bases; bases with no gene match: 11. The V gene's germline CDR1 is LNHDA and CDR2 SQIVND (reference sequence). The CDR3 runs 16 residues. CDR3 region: CASSSRAGGYRNEQFF. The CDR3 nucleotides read TGTGCCAGTAGTAGTAGAGCGGGAGGATACAGGAATGAGCAGTTCTTC.

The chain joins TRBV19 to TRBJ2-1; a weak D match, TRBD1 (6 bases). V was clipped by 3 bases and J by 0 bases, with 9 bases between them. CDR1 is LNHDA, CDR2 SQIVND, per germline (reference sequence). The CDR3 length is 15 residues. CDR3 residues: CASSIRGSSYNEQFF. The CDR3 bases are TGTGCCAGTAGTATTAGGGGGAGCTCCTACAATGAGCAGTTCTTC.

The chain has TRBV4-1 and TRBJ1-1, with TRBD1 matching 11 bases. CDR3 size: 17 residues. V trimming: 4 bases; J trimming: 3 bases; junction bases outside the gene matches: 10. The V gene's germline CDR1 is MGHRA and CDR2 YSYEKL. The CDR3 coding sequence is TGCGCCAGCAGCCCACGGACAGGGGGCGCGGCGGACACTGAAGCTTTCTTT. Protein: CASSPRTGGAADTEAFF.

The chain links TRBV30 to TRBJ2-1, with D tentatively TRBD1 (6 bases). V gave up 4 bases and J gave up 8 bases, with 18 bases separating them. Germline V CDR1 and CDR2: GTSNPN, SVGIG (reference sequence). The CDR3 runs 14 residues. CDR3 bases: TGTGCCTGGAAGACAGGCGGCTCGAGGGATGAGCAGTTCTTC. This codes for CAWKTGGSRDEQFF.

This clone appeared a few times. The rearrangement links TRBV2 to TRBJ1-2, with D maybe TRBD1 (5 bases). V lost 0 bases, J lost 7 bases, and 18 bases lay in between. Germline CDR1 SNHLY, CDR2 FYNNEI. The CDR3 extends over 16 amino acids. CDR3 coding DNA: TGTGCCAGCAGTGAAGCGTGGGGCAGCACCTACTTTGGCTACACCTTC. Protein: CASSEAWGSTYFGYTF.

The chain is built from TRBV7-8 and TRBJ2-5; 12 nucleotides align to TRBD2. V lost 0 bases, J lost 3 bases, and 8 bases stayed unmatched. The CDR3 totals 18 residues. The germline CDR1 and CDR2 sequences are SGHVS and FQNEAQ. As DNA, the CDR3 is TGTGCCAGCAGCTTAGCGGACCGACTAGCGGGAGAGGAAGAGACCCAGTACTTC. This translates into CASSLADRLAGEEETQYF.

The CDR3 coding sequence is TGTGCCAGCTCGCGGGACAGGGGGTACAATGAGCAGTTCTTC. Its translation is CASSRDRGYNEQFF. The chain combines TRBV18 with TRBJ2-1; 11 bases are shared with TRBD1. The CDR3 length is 14 residues. The germline V gene has CDR1 KGHSH and CDR2 LQKENI. The ends lost 6 bases at V and 4 bases at J; junction bases unmatched: 2.

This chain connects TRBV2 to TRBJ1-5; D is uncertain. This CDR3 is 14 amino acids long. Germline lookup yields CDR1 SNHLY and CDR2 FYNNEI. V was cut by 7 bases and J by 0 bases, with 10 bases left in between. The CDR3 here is CASKRDNSNQPQHF. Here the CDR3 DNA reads TGTGCCAGCAAGAGGGATAATAGCAATCAGCCCCAGCATTTT.